The 3 T cell receptor beta chains listed next were all sequenced from one sample in a study of cytomegalovirus exposure and HLA in healthy donors. Here immunoSEQ multiplex PCR was the method, and the copy in TCRdb shows in-frame clones only, minus some. This sample has about 110,000 clones, with about nine tenths found just once. The material sequenced was PBMCs. These receptors were taken from a woman between 18 and 29 years old in good health and CMV-seropositive.

The chain joins TRBV7-8 to TRBJ2-5, with 7 nucleotides matching TRBD1. V dropped 4 bases and J dropped 2; count of bases not matched to a gene: 13. Germline CDR1 and CDR2: SGHVS and FQNEAQ. The CDR3 totals 17 residues. The CDR3 DNA reads TGTGCCAGCAGCTCCCTTTTTACCGGGACAGAGCAAGAGACCCAGTACTTC. It translates to CASSSLFTGTEQETQYF.

The rearrangement joins TRBV29-1 to TRBJ2-7; maybe TRBD1 (5 bases). V lost 6 bases to trimming and J lost 5 bases, with 17 bases between them. This CDR3 spans 13 amino acids. Germline V CDR1 and CDR2: SQVTM, ANQGSEA. Here the CDR3 reads CSVSPQGNNEQYF. CDR3 DNA: TGCAGCGTCTCCCCCCAGGGAAATAACGAGCAGTACTTC.

V gene TRBV28 combines with J gene TRBJ2-1, with 13 bases identical to TRBD2. This CDR3 is 15 amino acids long. Trimming removed 5 bases from V and 7 bases from J; junction bases left unmatched: 5. Germline CDR1 is MDHEN and CDR2 is SYDVKM. CDR3 nucleotides: TGTGCCAGCAGTGCGACTAGCGGGGGGCAAAATGAGCAGTTCTTC. Protein: CASSATSGGQNEQFF.